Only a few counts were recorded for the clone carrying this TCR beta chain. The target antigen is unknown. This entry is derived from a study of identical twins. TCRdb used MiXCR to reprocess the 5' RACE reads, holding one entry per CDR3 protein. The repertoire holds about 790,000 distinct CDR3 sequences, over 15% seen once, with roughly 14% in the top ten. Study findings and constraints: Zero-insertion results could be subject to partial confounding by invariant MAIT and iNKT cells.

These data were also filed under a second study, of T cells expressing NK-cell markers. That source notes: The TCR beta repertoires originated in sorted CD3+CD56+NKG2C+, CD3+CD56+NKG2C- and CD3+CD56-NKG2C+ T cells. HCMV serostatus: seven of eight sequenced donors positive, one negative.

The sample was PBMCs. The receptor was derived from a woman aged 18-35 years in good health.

CDR3 DNA sequence: TGCAGTGCCAGTCCCGGGACAGGGCGGGCCTACGAGCAGTACTTC. Amino acid sequence: CSASPGTGRAYEQYF. J is TRBJ2-7 and V is TRBV20-1; 9 positions agree with TRBD1. CDR3 length: 15 residues. V trimming: 6 bases; J trimming: 2 bases; junction bases outside the gene matches: 11. Germline V gene data show CDR1 as DFQATT and CDR2 as SNEGSKA (reference sequence).